In this sample, the clone carrying this T cell receptor (beta chain) turned up many times. No antigen is known for it. This record belongs to a study of spatial heterogeneity in lung cancer. Study information: Consistent detection of more beta-chain than alpha-chain sequences was observed. As counted in raw reads, each unique TCR and UMI combination appeared more than ten times on average.

Each molecule of TCR cDNA was tagged with one unique molecular identifier. TCRdb independently ran MiXCR on the 5' RACE reads; one entry per CDR3 protein. The sample includes roughly 20,000 distinct CDR3 sequences, approximately 2.5% of them seen just once. Overall study results and limits: Mutation tallies in tumors tracked expanded intratumoral alpha and beta TCR counts.

This sample's time point: sample taken at primary tumor resection. The V and J ends lost 3 bases and 4 bases, in that order; junction bases with no gene match: 13. CDR1 and CDR2 from the germline V gene are DFQATT and SNEGSKA (reference sequence). This CDR3 contains 16 residues. The genes are TRBV20-1 and TRBJ2-3; the match to TRBD2 covers 7 bases. The specimen was lung tumor tissue, collected at surgery. The origin of this receptor is a male donor with early-stage non-small cell lung cancer. This CDR3 is CSARGIAGVGADTQYF. The CDR3 nucleotides are TGCAGTGCTAGGGGTATAGCGGGTGTAGGCGCAGATACGCAGTATTTT.